Each of the 5 T cell receptor beta chains below was sequenced from the same sample in a study of cytomegalovirus exposure and HLA in healthy donors. The PCR ran on 60 Vbeta and 13 Jbeta primers. The protocol was immunoSEQ multiplex PCR, while the TCRdb copy is restricted to in-frame clones and leaves out a portion. Of around 95,000 clones listed, less than 80% are singletons. The sample taken for sequencing was PBMCs. The receptors were sampled from a woman in her 40s in good health and CMV-seropositive.

The chain has TRBV6-5 and TRBJ1-1; 9 positions match TRBD1. The CDR3 totals 15 residues. Germline-derived CDR1 and CDR2 are MNHEY and SVGAGI. V lost 6 bases, J lost 4 bases, and 9 bases stayed unmatched. The CDR3 region is CASSIIQGAGTEAFF. The CDR3 coding sequence is TGTGCCAGCAGCATAATACAGGGGGCGGGCACTGAAGCTTTCTTT.

The J gene is TRBJ1-1, the V gene TRBV6-5; D unclear. V lost 1 base and J 3 bases, leaving 6 bases between the germline ends. CDR3 length equals 13 residues. In germline, CDR1 is MNHEY, CDR2 SVGAGI. In DNA form, the CDR3 reads TGTGCCAGCAGTTACTACCAGGACACTGAAGCTTTCTTT. Amino acids: CASSYYQDTEAFF.

This clone was picked up a small number of times. V usage is TRBV9 and J usage is TRBJ1-6, with 8 bases lining up with TRBD1. The J segment lost 8 bases and the V segment lost 2 bases, leaving 6 bases of the junction unmatched. Germline CDR1 reads SGDLS; CDR2 reads YYNGEE. The CDR3 runs to 15 residues. CDR3 bases: TGTGCCAGCAGCGTGCTGGACAGGGTAGATTCACCCCTCCACTTT. Its protein is CASSVLDRVDSPLHF.

This chain joins TRBV5-4 and TRBJ2-1, with 9 bases fitting TRBD2. Germline trimming cut 2 bases from V and 4 bases from J; bases unmatched to any gene: 4. The CDR3 extends over 15 amino acids. The germline CDR1 and CDR2 sequences are SGHNT and YYREEE (reference sequence). The DNA of the CDR3 is TGTGCCAGCAGCTTTGGGACTAGCCTTTACAATGAGCAGTTCTTC. Protein product: CASSFGTSLYNEQFF.

The J gene is TRBJ2-1, the V gene TRBV2, with D possibly being TRBD1 (6 bases). V lost 4 bases and J 4 bases, leaving 8 bases between the germline ends. This CDR3 is 13 amino acids long. Germline V lookup: CDR1 SNHLY, CDR2 FYNNEI. CDR3 sequence reads: CASSVGQYNEQFF. The CDR3 coding sequence is TGTGCCAGCAGTGTTGGACAGTACAATGAGCAGTTCTTC. Complete variable domain (other parts from reference TRBV2 and TRBJ2-1): EPEVTQTPSHQVTQMGQEVILRCVPISNHLYFYWYRQILGQKVEFLVSFYNNEISEKSEIFDDQFSVERPDGSNFTLKIRSTKLEDSAMYFCASSVGQYNEQFFGPGTRLTVL.